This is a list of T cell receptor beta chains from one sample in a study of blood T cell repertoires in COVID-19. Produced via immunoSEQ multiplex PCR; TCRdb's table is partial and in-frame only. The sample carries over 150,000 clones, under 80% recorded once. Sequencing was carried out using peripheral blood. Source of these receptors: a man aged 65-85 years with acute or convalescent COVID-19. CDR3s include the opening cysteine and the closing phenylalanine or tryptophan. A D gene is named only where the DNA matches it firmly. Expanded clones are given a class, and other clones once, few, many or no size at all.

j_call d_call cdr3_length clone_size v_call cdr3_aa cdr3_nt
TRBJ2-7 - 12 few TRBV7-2 CASSSRSYEQYF TGTGCCAGCAGCTCCCGCTCCTACGAGCAGTACTTC
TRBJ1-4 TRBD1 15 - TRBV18 CASSPTGADNEKLFF TGTGCCAGCTCACCGACAGGGGCCGATAATGAAAAACTGTTTTTT
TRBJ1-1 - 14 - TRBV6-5 CASSPPAGRTEAFF TGTGCCAGCAGTCCCCCCGCAGGCCGCACTGAAGCTTTCTTT
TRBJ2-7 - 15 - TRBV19 CASSIGTGHSYEQYF TGTGCCAGTAGTATTGGCACAGGGCATTCCTACGAGCAGTACTTC
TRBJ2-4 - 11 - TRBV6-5 CASRTGDIQYF TGTGCCAGCAGAACAGGTGACATTCAGTACTTC
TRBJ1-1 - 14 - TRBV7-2 CASSADSLNTEAFF TGTGCCAGCAGCGCGGACAGCTTGAACACTGAAGCTTTCTTT
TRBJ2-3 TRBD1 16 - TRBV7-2 CASSLWGGQGGDTQYF TGTGCCAGCAGCTTATGGGGGGGACAGGGTGGAGATACGCAGTATTTT
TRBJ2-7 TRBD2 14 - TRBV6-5 CASRLAGGPYEQYF TGTGCCAGCAGGTTAGCGGGAGGGCCCTACGAGCAGTACTTC
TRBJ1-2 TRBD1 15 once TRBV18 CASSPSTGGNYGYTF TGTGCCAGCTCACCTTCGACAGGGGGCAACTATGGCTACACCTTC
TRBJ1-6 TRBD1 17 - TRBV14 CASSSWSGTGGYSPLHF TGTGCCAGCAGCTCCTGGTCCGGGACAGGGGGTTATTCACCCCTCCACTTT
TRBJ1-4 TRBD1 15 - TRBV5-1 CASRGTGGVSEKLFF TGCGCCAGCAGAGGGACAGGGGGCGTGAGTGAAAAACTGTTTTTT
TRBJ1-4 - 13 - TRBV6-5 CASSYSRTGKLFF TGTGCCAGCAGTTACTCAAGGACTGGAAAACTGTTTTTT
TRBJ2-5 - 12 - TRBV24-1 CATSDSFETQYF TGTGCCACCAGTGATTCTTTCGAGACCCAGTACTTC
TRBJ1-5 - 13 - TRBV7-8 CASSQIAGQPQHF TGTGCCAGCAGCCAAATCGCCGGTCAGCCCCAGCATTTT
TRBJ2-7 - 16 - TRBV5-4 CASSSRANGISYEQYF TGTGCCAGCAGCTCCCGGGCCAACGGGATTTCCTACGAGCAGTACTTC
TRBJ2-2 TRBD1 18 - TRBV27 CASRFYRGPSLNTGELFF TGTGCCAGCAGATTCTACAGGGGGCCGAGCCTGAACACCGGGGAGCTGTTTTTT
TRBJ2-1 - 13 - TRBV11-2 CASSLDRAAEQFF TGTGCCAGCAGCTTAGATAGAGCGGCTGAGCAGTTCTTC
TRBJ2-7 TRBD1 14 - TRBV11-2 CASSLVTGGKEQYF TGTGCCAGCAGCTTAGTCACAGGGGGCAAAGAGCAGTACTTC
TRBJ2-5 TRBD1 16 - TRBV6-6 CASSYTQGVKGVTQYF TGTGCCAGCAGTTACACCCAGGGGGTCAAAGGCGTGACCCAGTACTTC
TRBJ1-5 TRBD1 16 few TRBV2 CASRPSGTGGNQPQHF TGTGCCAGCAGGCCATCCGGGACAGGGGGCAATCAGCCCCAGCATTTT
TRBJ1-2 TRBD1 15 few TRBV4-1 CASSQVDRGLYGYTF TGCGCCAGCAGCCAAGTGGACAGGGGCTTGTATGGCTACACCTTC
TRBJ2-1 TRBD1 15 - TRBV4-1 CASSHGTGGRNEQFF TGCGCCAGCAGCCACGGGACAGGGGGCCGGAATGAGCAGTTCTTC
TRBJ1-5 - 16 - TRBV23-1 CASSQSGGAGNQPQHF TGCGCCAGCAGTCAATCCGGGGGGGCCGGCAATCAGCCCCAGCATTTT
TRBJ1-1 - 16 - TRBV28 CASSNPGHPMNTEAFF TGTGCCAGCAGCAACCCGGGACACCCCATGAACACTGAAGCTTTCTTT
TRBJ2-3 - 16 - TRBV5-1 CASSQVVGGLTDTQYF TGCGCCAGCAGCCAAGTGGTGGGTGGGCTCACAGATACGCAGTATTTT
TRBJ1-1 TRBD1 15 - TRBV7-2 CASSLVTGSYTEAFF TGTGCCAGCAGCTTAGTGACAGGGTCTTACACTGAAGCTTTCTTT
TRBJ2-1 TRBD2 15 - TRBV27 CASSSLAGGIDEQFF TGTGCCAGCAGTTCCTTAGCGGGGGGTATAGATGAGCAGTTCTTC
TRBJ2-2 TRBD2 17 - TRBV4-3 CASSQDPSGSFPGELFF TGCGCCAGCAGCCAAGATCCGAGCGGGAGTTTCCCCGGGGAGCTGTTTTTT
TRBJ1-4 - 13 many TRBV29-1 CSGEAGPAEKLFF TGCAGCGGGGAGGCAGGACCAGCTGAAAAACTGTTTTTT
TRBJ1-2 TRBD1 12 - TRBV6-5 CASSPGGRGYTF TGTGCCAGCAGTCCAGGGGGCCGGGGCTACACCTTC
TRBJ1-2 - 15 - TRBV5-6 CASSLAAGTYYGYTF TGTGCCAGCAGCTTGGCGGCAGGAACCTACTATGGCTACACCTTC
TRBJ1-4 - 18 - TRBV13 CASSLGLITALANEKLFF TGTGCCAGCAGCTTAGGCCTTATCACCGCGTTGGCTAATGAAAAACTGTTTTTT
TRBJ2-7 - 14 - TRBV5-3 CARASRGLPYEQYF TGTGCCAGGGCCTCGAGGGGGTTACCCTACGAGCAGTACTTC
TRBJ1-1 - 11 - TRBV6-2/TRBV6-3 CASSTGTEAFF TGTGCCAGCAGTACCGGGACTGAAGCTTTCTTT
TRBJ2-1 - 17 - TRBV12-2 CASRFRGDRGRQNEQFF TGTGCAAGTCGCTTCCGGGGGGACAGGGGGCGACAGAATGAGCAGTTCTTC
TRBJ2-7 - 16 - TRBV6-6 CASRQVRGSGVDEQYF TGTGCCAGCAGGCAAGTGAGGGGTTCGGGGGTCGACGAGCAGTACTTC
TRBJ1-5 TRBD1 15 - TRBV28 CASSLEGQGIQPQHF TGTGCCAGCAGTTTAGAGGGACAGGGGATACAGCCCCAGCATTTT
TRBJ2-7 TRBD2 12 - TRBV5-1 CASSGGVYEQYF TGCGCCAGCAGCGGGGGGGTCTACGAGCAGTACTTC
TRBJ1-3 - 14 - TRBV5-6 CASSPLNSGNTIYF TGTGCCAGCAGCCCCTTAAACTCTGGAAACACCATATATTTT
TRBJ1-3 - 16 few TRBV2 CASSIGQRHSGNTIYF TGTGCCAGCAGTATCGGACAGAGACACTCTGGAAACACCATATATTTT